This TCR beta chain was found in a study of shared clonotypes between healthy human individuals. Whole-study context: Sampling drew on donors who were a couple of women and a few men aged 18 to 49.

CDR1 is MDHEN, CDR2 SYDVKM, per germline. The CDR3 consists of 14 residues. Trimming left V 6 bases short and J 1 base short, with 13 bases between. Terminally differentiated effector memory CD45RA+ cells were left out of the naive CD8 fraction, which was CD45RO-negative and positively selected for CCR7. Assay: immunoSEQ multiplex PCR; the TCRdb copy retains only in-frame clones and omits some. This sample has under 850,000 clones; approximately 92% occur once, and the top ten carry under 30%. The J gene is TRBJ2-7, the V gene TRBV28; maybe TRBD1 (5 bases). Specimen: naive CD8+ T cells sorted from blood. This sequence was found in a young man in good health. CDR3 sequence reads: CASSPLQGSYEQYF. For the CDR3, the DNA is TGTGCCAGCAGCCCTCTTCAGGGATCCTACGAGCAGTACTTC.